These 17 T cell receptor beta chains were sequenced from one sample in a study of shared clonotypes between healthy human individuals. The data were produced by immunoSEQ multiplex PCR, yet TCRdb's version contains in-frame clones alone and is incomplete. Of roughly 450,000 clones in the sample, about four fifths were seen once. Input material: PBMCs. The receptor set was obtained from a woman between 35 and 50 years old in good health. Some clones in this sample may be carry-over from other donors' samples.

The CDR3 is CASSPSTGDYGYTF. The CDR3 nucleotides are TGTGCCAGCAGTCCGTCCACAGGGGACTATGGCTACACCTTC. The chain carries TRBV6-5 and TRBJ1-2; 7 bases fit TRBD1. J gave up 3 bases and V 5 bases, and 6 bases lay outside the gene matches. CDR1 and CDR2 (germline): MNHEY, SVGAGI. This CDR3 is 14 amino acids long.

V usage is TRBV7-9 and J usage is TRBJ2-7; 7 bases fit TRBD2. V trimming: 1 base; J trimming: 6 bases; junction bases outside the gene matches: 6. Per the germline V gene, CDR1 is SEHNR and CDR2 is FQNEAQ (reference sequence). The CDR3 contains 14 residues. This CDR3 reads CASSLGGLGGEQYF. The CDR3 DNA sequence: TGTGCCAGCAGCTTAGGTGGACTAGGAGGCGAGCAGTACTTC. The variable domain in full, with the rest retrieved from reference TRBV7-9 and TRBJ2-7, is DTGVSQNPRHKITKRGQNVTFRCDPISEHNRLYWYRQTLGQGPEFLTYFQNEAQLEKSRLLSDRFSAERPKGSFSTLEIQRTEQGDSAMYLCASSLGGLGGEQYFGPGTRLTVT.

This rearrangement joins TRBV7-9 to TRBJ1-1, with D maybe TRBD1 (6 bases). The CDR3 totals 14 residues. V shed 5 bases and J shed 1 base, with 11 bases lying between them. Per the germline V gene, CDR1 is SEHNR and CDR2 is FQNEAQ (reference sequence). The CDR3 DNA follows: TGTGCCAGCAGCCGGGACATTAAGAACACTGAAGCTTTCTTT. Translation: CASSRDIKNTEAFF.

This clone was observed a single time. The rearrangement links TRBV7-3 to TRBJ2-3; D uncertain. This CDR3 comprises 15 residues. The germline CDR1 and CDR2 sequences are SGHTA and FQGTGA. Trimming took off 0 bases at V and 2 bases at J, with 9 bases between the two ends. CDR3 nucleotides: TGTGCCAGCAGCTTAACTTCGACCTACACAGATACGCAGTATTTT. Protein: CASSLTSTYTDTQYF.

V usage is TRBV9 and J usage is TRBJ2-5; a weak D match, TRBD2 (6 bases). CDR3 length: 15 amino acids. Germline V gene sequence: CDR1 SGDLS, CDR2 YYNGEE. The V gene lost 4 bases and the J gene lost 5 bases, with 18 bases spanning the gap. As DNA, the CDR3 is TGTGCCAGCAGCTTCCTCGGTTCGGGAGAGGAGACCCAGTACTTC. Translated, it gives CASSFLGSGEETQYF.

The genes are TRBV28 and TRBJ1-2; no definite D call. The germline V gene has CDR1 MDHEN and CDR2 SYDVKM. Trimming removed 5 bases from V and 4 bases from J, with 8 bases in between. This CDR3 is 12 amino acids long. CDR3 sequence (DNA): TGTGCCAGCAGTCAACAACGCTATGGCTACACCTTC. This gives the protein CASSQQRYGYTF.

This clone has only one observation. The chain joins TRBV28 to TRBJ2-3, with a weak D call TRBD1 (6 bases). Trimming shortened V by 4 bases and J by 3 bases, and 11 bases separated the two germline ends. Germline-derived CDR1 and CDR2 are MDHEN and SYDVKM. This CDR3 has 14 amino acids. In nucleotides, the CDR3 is TGTGCCAGCAGTTGGGGTACAGGGACAGATACGCAGTATTTT. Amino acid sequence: CASSWGTGTDTQYF.

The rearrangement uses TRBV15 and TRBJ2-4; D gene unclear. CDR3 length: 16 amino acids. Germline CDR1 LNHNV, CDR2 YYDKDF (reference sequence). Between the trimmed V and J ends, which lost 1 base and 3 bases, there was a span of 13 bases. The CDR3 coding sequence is TGTGCCACCAGCAGAGGCGCCGCGGTAGACAAAAACATTCAGTACTTC. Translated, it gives CATSRGAAVDKNIQYF.

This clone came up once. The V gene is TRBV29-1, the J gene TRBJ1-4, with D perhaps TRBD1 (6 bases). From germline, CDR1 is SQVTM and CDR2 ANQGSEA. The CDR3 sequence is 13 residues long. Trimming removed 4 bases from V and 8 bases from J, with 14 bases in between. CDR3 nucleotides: TGCAGCGTTGGCCGCGGGGGGGGCGAAAAACTGTTTTTT. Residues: CSVGRGGGEKLFF.

The CDR3 region is CASSDWTSGTQYF. DNA of the CDR3: TGTGCCAGCAGTGACTGGACGTCGGGTACGCAGTATTTT. This rearrangement joins TRBV6-4 to TRBJ2-3; D uncertain. Germline V gene lookup returns CDR1 MRHNA and CDR2 SNTAGT. The CDR3 length is 13 residues. V shed 1 base and J shed 8 bases, with 10 bases lying between them.

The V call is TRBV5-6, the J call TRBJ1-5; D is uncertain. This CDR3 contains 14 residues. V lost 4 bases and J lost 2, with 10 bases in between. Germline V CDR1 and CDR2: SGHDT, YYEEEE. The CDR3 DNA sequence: TGTGCCAGCAGCCGTATTTGGGGCAATCAGCCCCAGCATTTT. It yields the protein CASSRIWGNQPQHF.

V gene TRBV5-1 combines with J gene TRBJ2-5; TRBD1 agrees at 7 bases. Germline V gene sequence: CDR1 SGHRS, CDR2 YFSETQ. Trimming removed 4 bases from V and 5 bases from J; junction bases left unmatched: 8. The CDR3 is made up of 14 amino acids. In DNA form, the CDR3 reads TGCGCCAGCAGCGAGACAGGGCGTAGCGAGACCCAGTACTTC. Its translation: CASSETGRSETQYF. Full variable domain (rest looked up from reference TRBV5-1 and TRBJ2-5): KAGVTQTPRYLIKTRGQQVTLSCSPISGHRSVSWYQQTPGQGLQFLFEYFSETQRNKGNFPGRFSGRQFSNSRSEMNVSTLELGDSALYLCASSETGRSETQYFGPGTRLLVL.

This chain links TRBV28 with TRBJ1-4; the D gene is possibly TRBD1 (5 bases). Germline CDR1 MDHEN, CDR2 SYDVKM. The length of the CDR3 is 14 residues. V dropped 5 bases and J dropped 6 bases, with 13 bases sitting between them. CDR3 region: CASSKPGTDEKLFF. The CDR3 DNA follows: TGTGCCAGCAGTAAACCCGGGACGGATGAAAAACTGTTTTTT.

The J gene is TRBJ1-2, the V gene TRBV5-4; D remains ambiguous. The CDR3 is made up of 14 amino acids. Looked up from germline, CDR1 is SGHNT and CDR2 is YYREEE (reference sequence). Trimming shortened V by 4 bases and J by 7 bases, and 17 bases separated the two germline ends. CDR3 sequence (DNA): TGTGCCAGCAGCCCGGCGGGGAGGTCGATTGGCTACACCTTC. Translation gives CASSPAGRSIGYTF.

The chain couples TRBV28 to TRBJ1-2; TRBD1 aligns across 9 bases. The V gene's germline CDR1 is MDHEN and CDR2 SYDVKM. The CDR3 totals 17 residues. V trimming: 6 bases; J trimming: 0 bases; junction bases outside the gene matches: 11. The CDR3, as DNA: TGTGCCAGCAGGCGACATCGGGACAGGGCGGCTAACTATGGCTACACCTTC. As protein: CASRRHRDRAANYGYTF.

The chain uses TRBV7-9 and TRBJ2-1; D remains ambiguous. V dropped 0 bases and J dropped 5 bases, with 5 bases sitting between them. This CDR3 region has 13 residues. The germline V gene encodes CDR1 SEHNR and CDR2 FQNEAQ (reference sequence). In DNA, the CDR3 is TGTGCCAGCAGCTTAGCCGGTAACAATGAGCAGTTCTTC. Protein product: CASSLAGNNEQFF.

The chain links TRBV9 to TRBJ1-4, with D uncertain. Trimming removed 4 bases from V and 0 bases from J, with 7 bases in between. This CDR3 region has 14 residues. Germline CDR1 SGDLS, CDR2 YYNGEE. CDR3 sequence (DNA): TGTGCCAGCAGCCCCCAGGCAACTAATGAAAAACTGTTTTTT. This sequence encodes CASSPQATNEKLFF.